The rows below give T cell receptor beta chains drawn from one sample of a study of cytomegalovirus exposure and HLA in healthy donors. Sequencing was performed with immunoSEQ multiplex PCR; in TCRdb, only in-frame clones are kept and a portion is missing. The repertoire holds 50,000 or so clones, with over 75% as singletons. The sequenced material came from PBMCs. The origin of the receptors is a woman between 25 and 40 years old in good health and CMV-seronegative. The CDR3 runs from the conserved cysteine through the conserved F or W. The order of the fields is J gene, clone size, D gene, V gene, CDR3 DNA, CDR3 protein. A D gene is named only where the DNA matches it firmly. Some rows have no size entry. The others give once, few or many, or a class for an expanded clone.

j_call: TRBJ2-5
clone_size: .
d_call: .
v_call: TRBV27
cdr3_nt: TGTGCCAGCAGTTTATCATTCCGCGGGGAGACCCAGTACTTC
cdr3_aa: CASSLSFRGETQYF

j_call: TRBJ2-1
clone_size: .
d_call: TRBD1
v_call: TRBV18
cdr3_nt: TGTGCCAGCTACGCCGGGACAGGGTTCAATGAGCAGTTCTTC
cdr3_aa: CASYAGTGFNEQFF

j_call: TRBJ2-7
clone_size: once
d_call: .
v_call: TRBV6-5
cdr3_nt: TGTGCCAGCAGTTACGGCGACACCTCCTACGAGCAGTACTTC
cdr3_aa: CASSYGDTSYEQYF

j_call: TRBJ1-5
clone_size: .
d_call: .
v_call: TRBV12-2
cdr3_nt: TGTGCAAGTCGCCTATCGAATTGTCACGGACTGCATGGGCCCCAGCATTTT
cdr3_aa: CASRLSNCHGLHGPQHF

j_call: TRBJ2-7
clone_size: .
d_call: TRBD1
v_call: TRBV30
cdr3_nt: TGTGCCTGGAGATCGAAGGGACAGGGCCCGTACGAGCAGTACTTC
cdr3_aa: CAWRSKGQGPYEQYF

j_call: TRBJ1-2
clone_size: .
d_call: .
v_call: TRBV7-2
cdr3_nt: TGTGCCAGCAGCTTCAGGGAGGTTGGCTATGGCTACACCTTC
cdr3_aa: CASSFREVGYGYTF

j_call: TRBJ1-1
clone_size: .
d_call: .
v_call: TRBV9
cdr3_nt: TGTGCCAGCAGCGCCGTCCCGGGAACTGAAGCTTTCTTT
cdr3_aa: CASSAVPGTEAFF

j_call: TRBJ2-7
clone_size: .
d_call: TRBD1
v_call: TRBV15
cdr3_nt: TGTGCCACCAGCTGGACCGGGACAGGGGACTACGAGCAGTACTTC
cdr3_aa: CATSWTGTGDYEQYF

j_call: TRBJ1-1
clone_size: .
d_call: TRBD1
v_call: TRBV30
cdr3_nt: TGTGCCTGGAGTGACACTTACAGGGGCACTGAAGCTTTCTTT
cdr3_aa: CAWSDTYRGTEAFF

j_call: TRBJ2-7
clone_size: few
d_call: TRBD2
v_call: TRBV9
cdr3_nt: TGTGCCAGCAGCGCAGCGGGAGGATTCTACGAGCAGTACTTC
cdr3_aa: CASSAAGGFYEQYF

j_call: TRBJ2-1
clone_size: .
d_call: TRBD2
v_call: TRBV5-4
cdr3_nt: TGTGCCAGCAGCTGGGGACTAGCGGGAGATCATGAGCAGTTCTTC
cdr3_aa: CASSWGLAGDHEQFF

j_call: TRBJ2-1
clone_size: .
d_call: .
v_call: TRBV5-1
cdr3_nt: TGCGCCAGCAGCTCACCAGGGGGGAACAATGAGCAGTTCTTC
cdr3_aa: CASSSPGGNNEQFF

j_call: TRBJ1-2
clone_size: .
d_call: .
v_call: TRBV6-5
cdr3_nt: TGTGCCAGCAGTTACTTCCCCGGGAATGGCTACACCTTC
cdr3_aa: CASSYFPGNGYTF

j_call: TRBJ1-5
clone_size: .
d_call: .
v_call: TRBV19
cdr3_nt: TGTGCCAGTAGGTGGACAGTGAGATTCAGCAATCAGCCCCAGCATTTT
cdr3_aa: CASRWTVRFSNQPQHF

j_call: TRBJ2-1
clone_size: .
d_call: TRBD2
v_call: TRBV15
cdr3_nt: TGTGCCACCACGGGACTAGCGGGAGTGAATGAGCAGTTCTTC
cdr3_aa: CATTGLAGVNEQFF

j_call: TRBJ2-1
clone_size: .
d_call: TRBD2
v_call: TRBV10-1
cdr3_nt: TGCGCCAGCAGAAAGACTAGCGGGGGCCAGGATGAGCAGTTCTTC
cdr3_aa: CASRKTSGGQDEQFF

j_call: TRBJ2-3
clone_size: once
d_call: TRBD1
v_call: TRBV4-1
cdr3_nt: TGCGCCAGCAGCCAAGTGTACCGACAGGGGGGGACAGATACGCAGTATTTT
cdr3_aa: CASSQVYRQGGTDTQYF

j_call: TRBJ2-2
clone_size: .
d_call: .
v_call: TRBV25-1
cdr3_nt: TGTGCCAGCGGCGCAGACATAAAGACCGGGGAGCTGTTTTTT
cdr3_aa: CASGADIKTGELFF

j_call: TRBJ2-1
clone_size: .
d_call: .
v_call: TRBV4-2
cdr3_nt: TGTGCCAGCAGCCAGGCGGACTCTTACAATGAGCAGTTCTTC
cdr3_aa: CASSQADSYNEQFF

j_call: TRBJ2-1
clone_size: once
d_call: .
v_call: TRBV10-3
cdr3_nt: TGTGCCATCAGTGAGTCGACTGGATACGTCATGAGCAATGAGCAGTTCTTC
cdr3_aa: CAISESTGYVMSNEQFF

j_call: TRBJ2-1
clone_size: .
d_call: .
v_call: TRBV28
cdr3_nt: TGTGCCAGCAGTTTATTTAGTGAGCAGTTCTTC
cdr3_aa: CASSLFSEQFF

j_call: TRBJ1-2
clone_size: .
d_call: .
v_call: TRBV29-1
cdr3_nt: TGCAGCGTGCAAGAGCAGGGGCCCGTCGGCTACACCTTC
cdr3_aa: CSVQEQGPVGYTF

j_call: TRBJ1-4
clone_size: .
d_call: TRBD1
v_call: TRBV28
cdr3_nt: TGTGCCAGCAGTCCGCTCCCCGAACAGGGGCGTAGGGAAAAACTGTTTTTT
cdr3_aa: CASSPLPEQGRREKLFF

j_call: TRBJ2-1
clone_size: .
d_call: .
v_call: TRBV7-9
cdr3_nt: TGTGCCAGCAGCGGCCGGAGCCGGAGGTCCCTTAACAATGAGCAGTTCTTC
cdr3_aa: CASSGRSRRSLNNEQFF

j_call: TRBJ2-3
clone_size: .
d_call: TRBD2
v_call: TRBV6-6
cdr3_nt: TGTGCCAGCAGCCCTACTAGCGGGAGTTGGGATACGCAGTATTTT
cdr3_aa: CASSPTSGSWDTQYF

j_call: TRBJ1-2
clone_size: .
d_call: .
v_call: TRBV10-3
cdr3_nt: TGTGCCATCAGGATACCGGGACACCAGGGTGGCTACACCTTC
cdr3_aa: CAIRIPGHQGGYTF

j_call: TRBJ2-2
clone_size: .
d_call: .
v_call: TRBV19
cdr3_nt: TGTGCCAGTAACCGTGATGGTGGCCCCGGGGAGCTGTTTTTT
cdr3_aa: CASNRDGGPGELFF

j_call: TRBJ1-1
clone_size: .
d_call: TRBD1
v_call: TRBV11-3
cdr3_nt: TGTGCCAGCAGCGCAACAGGGGGCGTAGGCACTGAAGCTTTCTTT
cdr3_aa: CASSATGGVGTEAFF

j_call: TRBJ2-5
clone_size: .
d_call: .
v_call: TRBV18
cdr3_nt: TGTGCCAGCTCACCACCCGAAGAGACCCAGTACTTC
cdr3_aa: CASSPPEETQYF

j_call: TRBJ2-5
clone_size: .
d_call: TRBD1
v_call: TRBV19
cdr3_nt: TGTGCCAGTAGTAAAGGACAGGGACAGTACCAAGAGACCCAGTACTTC
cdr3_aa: CASSKGQGQYQETQYF

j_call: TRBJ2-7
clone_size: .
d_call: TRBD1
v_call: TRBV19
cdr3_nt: TGTGCCAGTAGTATCCGGGACAGTACCTACGAGCAGTACTTC
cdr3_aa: CASSIRDSTYEQYF

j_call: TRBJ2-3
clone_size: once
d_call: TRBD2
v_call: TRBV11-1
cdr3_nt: TGTGCCAGCAGCTTCTCTCCGTCTGCGGGAGTCCTCTCAAATACGCAGTATTTT
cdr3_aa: CASSFSPSAGVLSNTQYF

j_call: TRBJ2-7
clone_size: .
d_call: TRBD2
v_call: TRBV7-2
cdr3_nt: TGTGCCAGCAGCTTGTTAGGGGGTAGCGGGGTCGAATTCTACGAGCAGTACTTC
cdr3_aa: CASSLLGGSGVEFYEQYF

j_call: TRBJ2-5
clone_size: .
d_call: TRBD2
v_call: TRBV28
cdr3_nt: TGTGCCACCCTACCTAGCGGGAGGACGGCAGAGACCCAGTACTTC
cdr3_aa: CATLPSGRTAETQYF